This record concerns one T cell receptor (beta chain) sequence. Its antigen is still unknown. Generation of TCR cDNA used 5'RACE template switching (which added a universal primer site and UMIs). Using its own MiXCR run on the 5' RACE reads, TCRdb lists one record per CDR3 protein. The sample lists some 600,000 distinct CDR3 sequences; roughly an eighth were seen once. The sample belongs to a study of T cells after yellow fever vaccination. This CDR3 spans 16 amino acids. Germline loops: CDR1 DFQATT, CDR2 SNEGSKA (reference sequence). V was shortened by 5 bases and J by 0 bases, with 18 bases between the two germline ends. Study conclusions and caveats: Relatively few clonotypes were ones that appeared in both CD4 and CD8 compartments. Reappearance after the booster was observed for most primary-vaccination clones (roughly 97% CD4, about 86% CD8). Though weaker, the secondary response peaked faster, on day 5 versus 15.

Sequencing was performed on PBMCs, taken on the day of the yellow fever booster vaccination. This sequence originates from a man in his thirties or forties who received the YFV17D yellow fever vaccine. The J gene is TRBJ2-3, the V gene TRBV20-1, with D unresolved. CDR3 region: CSAVESALISTDTQYF. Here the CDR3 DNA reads TGCAGTGCTGTAGAAAGTGCACTAATAAGCACAGATACGCAGTATTTT.